The 30 T cell receptor beta chains below all came from one sample that was sequenced in a study of blood T cells in healthy people across ages. Through a sample-barcoded 5' primer and a J-beta primer mix, a second PCR was run for roughly 6 to 11 cycles. TCRdb re-derived calls from the 5' RACE reads in MiXCR, one entry per CDR3 protein. The sample carries hundreds of thousands of distinct CDR3 sequences, about 42% recorded once. Sequencing input: blood. The receptors come from a man between 60 and 70 years old in good health.

This clonotype was seen more than once but under ten times. The gene calls are TRBV7-9 and TRBJ2-5; D not certain. Trimming cost V 0 bases and J 4 bases, with 9 bases left between them. Germline lookup yields CDR1 SEHNR and CDR2 FQNEAQ (reference sequence). The CDR3 is made up of 14 amino acids. The CDR3 protein is CASSLALSGETQYF. The CDR3 bases are TGTGCCAGCAGCTTAGCTCTGAGTGGAGAGACCCAGTACTTC.

The V gene is TRBV11-2, the J gene TRBJ2-6; 9 bases align to TRBD1. V shed 1 base, J shed 1 base, and the junction held 11 bases outside the gene matches. The CDR3 loop spans 20 amino acids. Germline assignment: CDR1 SGHAT and CDR2 FQNNGV. The CDR3, as DNA: TGTGCCAGCAGCTTAGTCCGGGACAGGGCCCGTAGGTCTGGGGCCAACGTCCTGACTTTC. It codes for CASSLVRDRARRSGANVLTF.

The J gene is TRBJ1-1, the V gene TRBV6-2 or TRBV6-3, with D unresolved. V lost 8 bases and J lost 5, with 15 bases in between. Germline CDR1 and CDR2: MNHEY and SVGEGT. This CDR3 has 13 amino acids. The DNA of the CDR3 is TGTGCCAGCGACAACCCGAGGAAAACTGAAGCTTTCTTT. It is translated as CASDNPRKTEAFF.

The J gene is TRBJ1-2, the V gene TRBV5-1; D remains ambiguous. Germline-derived CDR1 and CDR2 are SGHRS and YFSETQ. The CDR3 sequence is 12 residues long. The V end lost 0 bases, the J end lost 8 bases, and 8 bases lay between the germline ends. The CDR3 nucleotides read TGCGCCAGCAGCTTGGAGCGGGAGGGCTACACCTTC. The encoded protein is CASSLEREGYTF.

DNA for the CDR3: TGTGCCAGCAGCTTGGATGGGACTAGACGTACGCAAGAGACCCAGTACTTC. It specifies CASSLDGTRRTQETQYF. The genes are TRBV5-6 and TRBJ2-5, with 8 positions matching TRBD2. With 0 bases clipped from V and 2 bases from J, the junction kept 9 bases outside the gene matches. The CDR3 consists of 17 residues. Germline lookup yields CDR1 SGHDT and CDR2 YYEEEE.

DNA of the CDR3: TGTGCCAGCAGTTTATCGTCGACAGGGGTCTATGGCTACACCTTC. Amino acid sequence: CASSLSSTGVYGYTF. The rearrangement links TRBV27 to TRBJ1-2; 8 bases are shared with TRBD1. Germline CDR1 MNHEY, CDR2 SMNVEV (reference sequence). The CDR3 runs 15 residues. After removal of 0 bases from V and 4 bases from J, the junction contained 4 bases not matched to a gene.

V usage is TRBV10-3 and J usage is TRBJ1-2; D gene unclear. V lost 4 bases and J 6 bases, leaving 18 bases between the germline ends. Germline loops: CDR1 ENHRY, CDR2 SYGVKD. The CDR3 sequence is 15 residues long. The CDR3 protein is CAISVSGSPLNGYTF. The CDR3 DNA reads as TGTGCCATCAGTGTGTCAGGCTCCCCGCTTAATGGCTACACCTTC.

V usage is TRBV10-3 and J usage is TRBJ2-6; D possibly uses TRBD1 or TRBD2 (5 bases each). The germline V and J ends were trimmed by 6 bases and 4 bases, with 10 bases remaining between them. Germline V gives CDR1 ENHRY, CDR2 SYGVKD. This CDR3 comprises 14 residues. DNA of the CDR3: TGTGCCATCAGGAGGGGAAGCGGGGCCAACGTCCTGACTTTC. It specifies CAIRRGSGANVLTF.

The sample holds a few counts of this clonotype. The CDR3 sequence: CSALTPGTAADTQYF. In nucleotides, the CDR3 is TGCAGTGCTCTAACCCCCGGGACTGCGGCAGATACGCAGTATTTT. The chain employs TRBV20-1 and TRBJ2-3; D is possibly TRBD2 (6 bases). Germline-derived CDR1 and CDR2 are DFQATT and SNEGSKA (reference sequence). V lost 5 bases to trimming and J lost 4 bases, with 19 bases between them. The CDR3 loop spans 15 amino acids.

This rearrangement joins TRBV7-9 to TRBJ2-1, with 14 bases lining up with TRBD2. V dropped 1 base and J dropped 4; count of bases not matched to a gene: 9. The germline gives CDR1 SEHNR, CDR2 FQNEAQ (reference sequence). There are 19 residues in the CDR3. CDR3 nucleotides: TGTGCCAGCAGCTTAGGACTAGCGGGGGGGCTTCGCCTTTACAATGAGCAGTTCTTC. As protein: CASSLGLAGGLRLYNEQFF.

V gene TRBV12-3 or TRBV12-4 combines with J gene TRBJ1-2, with unresolved D. V lost 8 bases and J 8 bases, leaving 12 bases between the germline ends. The CDR3 runs 11 residues. CDR3 sequence (DNA): TGTGCCAGCGTGTATGCAGGAGGCTACACCTTC. Amino acids: CASVYAGGYTF.

The chain's CDR3 is CASSLVSGGLNTGELFF. DNA for the CDR3: TGTGCCAGCAGCTTAGTTAGCGGGGGACTAAACACCGGGGAGCTGTTTTTT. The gene calls are TRBV7-9 and TRBJ2-2, with 9 nucleotides matching TRBD2. V lost 1 base and J lost 2; bases outside the gene matches: 5. Germline CDR1 SEHNR, CDR2 FQNEAQ (reference sequence). The CDR3 has 17 amino acids. Full variable domain (remainder filled in from reference TRBV7-9 and TRBJ2-2): DTGVSQNPRHKITKRGQNVTFRCDPISEHNRLYWYRQTLGQGPEFLTYFQNEAQLEKSRLLSDRFSAERPKGSFSTLEIQRTEQGDSAMYLCASSLVSGGLNTGELFFGEGSRLTVL.

V is TRBV7-2 and J is TRBJ2-3; D ambiguous. The germline CDR1 and CDR2 sequences are SGHTA and FQGNSA. Trimming cost V 1 base and J 2 bases, with 7 bases left between them. The CDR3 has 14 residues. The CDR3, as DNA: TGTGCCAGCAGCTTAGGGGCCCACACAGATACGCAGTATTTT. Translated: CASSLGAHTDTQYF.

The chain combines TRBV6-5 with TRBJ1-2; possible D gene TRBD1, 5 bases. The CDR3 sequence is 14 residues long. CDR1 and CDR2 from the germline V gene are MNHEY and SVGAGI. V was trimmed by 6 bases and J by 4 bases, leaving 15 bases between them. The CDR3 nucleotides read TGTGCCAGCAGAGACAGACAGTTTATCTATGGCTACACCTTC. Translation: CASRDRQFIYGYTF.

This chain links TRBV12-3 or TRBV12-4 with TRBJ2-1, with D possibly being TRBD1 (6 bases). The V end was cut by 4 bases, the J end by 0 bases, with 13 bases between. The CDR3 has 16 amino acids. The DNA of the CDR3 is TGTGCCAGCAGTTCCCTCGTGGGGGCCTCCTACAATGAGCAGTTCTTC. Translated, it gives CASSSLVGASYNEQFF.

The chain uses TRBV4-3 and TRBJ1-6; possible D gene TRBD1, 6 bases. Germline-derived CDR1 and CDR2 are LGHNA and YSLEER. The CDR3 is made up of 14 amino acids. V was cut by 2 bases and J by 11 bases, with 13 bases left in between. The CDR3 reads CASSQPDRLAPLHF. CDR3 nucleotides: TGCGCCAGCAGCCAACCAGACAGGTTGGCACCCCTCCACTTT.

V and J are TRBV7-2 and TRBJ1-5; D unclear. V lost 3 bases to trimming and J lost 0 bases, with 12 bases between them. CDR1 is SGHTA and CDR2 is FQGNSA in the germline V gene. The CDR3 spans 16 residues. The CDR3 spells CASSFLRYSSNQPQHF. For the CDR3, the DNA is TGTGCCAGCAGCTTCTTGAGGTACTCTAGCAATCAGCCCCAGCATTTT.

This chain links TRBV12-3 or TRBV12-4 with TRBJ1-1; possible D gene TRBD1, 6 bases. The CDR3 is 14 amino acids. Trimming pared 5 bases from V and 7 bases from J, leaving 17 bases between. The CDR3 coding sequence is TGTGCCAGCAGTCAGGGGTCTGGGAGTTTTGAAGCTTTCTTT. It translates to CASSQGSGSFEAFF.

The sample holds a few counts of this clonotype. The chain carries TRBV20-1 and TRBJ1-2, with TRBD1 identical over 7 bases. The trim removed 4 bases at V and 5 bases at J, leaving 16 bases unmatched. The CDR3 contains 16 residues. CDR1 DFQATT and CDR2 SNEGSKA come from the germline V gene (reference sequence). The CDR3 loop is CSANRGLGPKSYGYTF. The CDR3 nucleotides read TGCAGTGCTAACAGGGGTCTAGGCCCGAAATCGTATGGCTACACCTTC.

In the case of this clonotype: The junction shows a germline mismatch at one end, possibly a read error. The chain joins TRBV10-3 to TRBJ2-1; D possibly corresponds to TRBD1 (6 bases). Germline V gene lookup returns CDR1 ENHRY and CDR2 SYGVKD. The CDR3 is made up of 13 amino acids. The CDR3, as DNA: TGTGCCATCAGCCTTAAGGGGGACAATGTGCAGTTCTTC. It codes for CAISLKGDNVQFF.

This clonotype showed up just a few times. The V and J genes are TRBV4-1 and TRBJ2-3; 10 positions agree with TRBD2. With 1 base clipped from V and 0 bases from J, the junction kept 4 bases outside the gene matches. This CDR3 spans 17 amino acids. Germline V CDR1 and CDR2: MGHRA, YSYEKL. The CDR3 loop reads CASSQGTSGPSTDTQYF. CDR3 coding DNA: TGCGCCAGCAGCCAAGGGACTAGCGGACCTAGCACAGATACGCAGTATTTT.

The genes are TRBV5-1 and TRBJ1-4, with no clear D. CDR3 length equals 13 residues. V was cut by 0 bases and J by 3 bases, with 3 bases left in between. Germline V gives CDR1 SGHRS, CDR2 YFSETQ. CDR3 sequence (DNA): TGCGCCAGCAGCTTGGTTCCTAATGAAAAACTGTTTTTT. Protein sequence: CASSLVPNEKLFF.

The V call is TRBV3-1, the J call TRBJ2-6; TRBD1 matches 8 bases. The CDR3 covers 19 residues. V was pared by 0 bases and J by 0 bases, with 7 bases of the junction left unmatched. Germline CDR1 reads LGHDT; CDR2 reads YNNKEL (reference sequence). The CDR3 bases are TGTGCCAGCAGCCAAGAAATGACAGGGGTTACCTCTGGGGCCAACGTCCTGACTTTC. This translates into CASSQEMTGVTSGANVLTF.

There are a few counts of this clonotype. The chain links TRBV28 to TRBJ1-5; no clear D. This CDR3 contains 12 residues. Germline V gene sequence: CDR1 MDHEN, CDR2 SYDVKM. V lost 3 bases to trimming and J lost 5 bases, with 5 bases between them. The CDR3 coding sequence is TGTGCCAGCAGTTTGAGTTATCAGCCCCAGCATTTT. This encodes CASSLSYQPQHF.

This clonotype was seen only a few times. The gene calls are TRBV19 and TRBJ1-1, with 7 bases aligning to TRBD1. Trimming took 4 bases from V and 1 from J; bases not matched to a gene: 3. The germline V gene encodes CDR1 LNHDA and CDR2 SQIVND (reference sequence). This CDR3 comprises 14 residues. This chain's CDR3 is CASSTWTGNTEAFF. In DNA, the CDR3 is TGTGCCAGTAGTACGTGGACAGGGAACACTGAAGCTTTCTTT. Complete variable domain (other parts from reference TRBV19 and TRBJ1-1): DGGITQSPKYLFRKEGQNVTLSCEQNLNHDAMYWYRQDPGQGLRLIYYSQIVNDFQKGDIAEGYSVSREKKESFPLTVTSAQKNPTAFYLCASSTWTGNTEAFFGQGTRLTVV.

The V call is TRBV7-9, the J call TRBJ2-7; D is perhaps TRBD2 (5 bases). Per the germline V gene, CDR1 is SEHNR and CDR2 is FQNEAQ (reference sequence). CDR3 size: 15 residues. With 5 bases removed from V and 3 bases from J, the gap between germline ends came to 17 bases. Written as DNA, the CDR3 is TGTGCCAGCAGCGCGAATCGGGGATGGGGCTACGAGCAGTACTTC. The encoded protein is CASSANRGWGYEQYF. Combining the CDR3 with reference TRBV7-9 and TRBJ2-7 gives the whole variable domain DTGVSQNPRHKITKRGQNVTFRCDPISEHNRLYWYRQTLGQGPEFLTYFQNEAQLEKSRLLSDRFSAERPKGSFSTLEIQRTEQGDSAMYLCASSANRGWGYEQYFGPGTRLTVT.

This clonotype has a single count. A single base separates this from a much larger clone, so it may be a read error. The gene calls are TRBV4-2 and TRBJ2-2; D uncertain. The V and J ends lost 1 base and 6 bases respectively, with 15 bases between them. Germline CDR1 LGHNA, CDR2 YNFKEQ. This CDR3 is 16 amino acids long. The CDR3 DNA reads as TGTGCCAGCAGCCAAGCTCCCAGCATGACATCCGGGGAGCTGTTTTTT. It yields the protein CASSQAPSMTSGELFF.

The chain couples TRBV23-1 to TRBJ1-6, with 10 bases fitting TRBD1. TRBV23-1 is flagged as an ORF with uncertain function. This CDR3 has 19 residues. The junction had 10 bases not matched to a gene; V was cut back by 2 bases and J by 3 bases. In DNA form, the CDR3 reads TGCGCCAGCAGTCAAAGGGACAGGGGAACGAGAAACTATAATTCACCCCTCCACTTT. As protein: CASSQRDRGTRNYNSPLHF.

As to this clonotype: A much larger clone is a single base away; this may be a read error. The CDR3 DNA reads as TGTGCCATCAGTGGAGGACACACTTTAACCCAAGAGACCCAGTTCTTC. It specifies CAISGGHTLTQETQFF. This chain uses TRBV10-3 with TRBJ2-1, with a possible D match to TRBD1 (5 bases). The V and J ends lost 4 bases and 13 bases respectively, with 26 bases between them. The CDR3 spans 16 residues. Germline V gives CDR1 ENHRY, CDR2 SYGVKD.

This clonotype was seen only once. The chain uses TRBV5-6 and TRBJ2-5; TRBD2 aligns across 10 bases. The V gene's germline CDR1 is SGHDT and CDR2 YYEEEE. This CDR3 has 16 residues. Losses at the gene ends were 2 bases for V and 2 bases for J; bases not matched to a gene: 6. The CDR3 protein is CASSLYPSGGQETQYF. The CDR3, as DNA: TGTGCCAGCAGCTTATACCCTAGCGGGGGACAAGAGACCCAGTACTTC. Together with reference TRBV5-6 and TRBJ2-5, the CDR3 gives the full variable domain: DAGVTQSPTHLIKTRGQQVTLRCSPKSGHDTVSWYQQALGQGPQFIFQYYEEEERQRGNFPDRFSGHQFPNYSSELNVNALLLGDSALYLCASSLYPSGGQETQYFGPGTRLLVL.